This TCR beta chain comes out of a study of shared T cell receptors in the human thymus. The method was immunoSEQ multiplex PCR; TCRdb's version includes in-frame clones alone and lacks a portion of them. The sample lists 550,000 to 800,000 clones; roughly 88% were seen once. Trimming removed 0 bases at V and 9 bases at J, with 27 bases between. Germline loops: CDR1 WSHSY, CDR2 SAAADI. There are 20 residues in the CDR3. The same sample was also used in a study of human thymus T cells. From that second work: The source of the thymus tissue was resections taken during corrective heart surgery. The authors found apparently biased V and J gene usage in thymic and blood repertoires. Related studies noted strongly shared thymic repertoires across unrelated people.

The sequence was obtained from a girl under two years old with a congenital heart defect. This chain uses TRBV10-2 with TRBJ1-6; D remains unclear. The sequencing sample was made of thymocytes. The CDR3 sequence is CASSESTQIDGERVCSPLHF. The CDR3 DNA reads as TGCGCCAGCAGTGAGTCGACACAGATAGATGGGGAGAGAGTATGTTCACCCCTCCACTTT.